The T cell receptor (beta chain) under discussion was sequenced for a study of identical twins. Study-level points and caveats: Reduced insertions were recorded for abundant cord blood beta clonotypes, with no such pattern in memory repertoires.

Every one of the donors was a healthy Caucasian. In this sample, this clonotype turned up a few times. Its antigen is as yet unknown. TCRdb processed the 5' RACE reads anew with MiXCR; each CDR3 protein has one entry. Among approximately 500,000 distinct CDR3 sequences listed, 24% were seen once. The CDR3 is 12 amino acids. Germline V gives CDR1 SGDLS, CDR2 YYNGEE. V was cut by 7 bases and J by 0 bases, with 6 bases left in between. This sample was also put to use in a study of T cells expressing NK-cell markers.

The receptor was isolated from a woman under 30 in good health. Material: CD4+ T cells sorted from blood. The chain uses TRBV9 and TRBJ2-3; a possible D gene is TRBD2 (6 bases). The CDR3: CASAGSTDTQYF. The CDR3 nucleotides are TGTGCCAGCGCGGGGAGCACAGATACGCAGTATTTT.